A single T cell receptor (beta chain) is shown here with its context. This record comes from a study of blood T cell repertoires in COVID-19. The overall study: COVID-19 samples collected from the United States, Italy and Spain covered acute and convalescent phases. PBMCs, B-cell-depleted T cells, or T cells provided the cDNA or gDNA that made up the material.

As handled by the study authors: Amplification of reference gene primers was used by the study to estimate nucleated cell counts. Profiled with immunoSEQ multiplex PCR; TCRdb holds only in-frame clones, not every one. That table furnishes V, J and clone size, whereas the DNA furnished D and trimming. The data hold under 450,000 clones, with approximately 90% observed a single time. Patients in Seattle were enrolled during active infection, then followed longitudinally. The source of this sequence is a woman aged 40 to 50 with COVID-19, enrolled during active disease. Sequenced sample: peripheral blood.

The CDR3 reads CASTRRANTEAFF. The CDR3 DNA reads TGTGCCAGCACAAGAAGAGCGAACACTGAAGCTTTCTTT. The chain joins TRBV2 to TRBJ1-1; D gene ambiguous. The CDR3 loop spans 13 amino acids. V was clipped by 7 bases and J by 1 base, with 10 bases between them. CDR1 and CDR2 (germline): SNHLY, FYNNEI.